The 13 T cell receptor beta chains given below trace back to one sample, sequenced in a study of shared clonotypes between healthy human individuals. The repertoire was sequenced with immunoSEQ multiplex PCR; TCRdb's copy has only in-frame clones and lacks some. This sample has millions of clones, with about 93% found just once. Naive CD8 cells, CD45RO-negative and positively selected for CCR7, excluded terminally differentiated effector memory CD45RA+ cells. Sequenced material: naive CD8+ T cells from PBMCs. These receptors were collected from a man younger than 35 in good health. Some clones in this sample may be carry-over from other donors' samples.

CDR3 loop: CASSEVWSYNEQFF. The CDR3 DNA is TGTGCCAGCAGTGAAGTCTGGTCCTACAATGAGCAGTTCTTC. The chain carries TRBV6-1 and TRBJ2-1; D not certain. V lost 1 base, J lost 1 base, and 5 bases lay in between. This CDR3 is built from 14 residues. Germline V lookup: CDR1 MNHNS, CDR2 SASEGT.

This clone came up once. This rearrangement joins TRBV27 to TRBJ2-1; D possibly matches TRBD1 or TRBD2 (6 bases each). The CDR3 runs 14 residues. Per germline, CDR1 MNHEY and CDR2 SMNVEV (reference sequence). Trimming removed 6 bases from V and 6 bases from J, with 15 bases in between. The CDR3 loop is CASSSSGALNEQFF. CDR3 in DNA: TGTGCCAGCAGCAGTTCGGGGGCCCTCAATGAGCAGTTCTTC.

CDR3 in amino acids: CASSASTGAADTQYF. Written as DNA, the CDR3 is TGCGCCAGCAGTGCTTCAACAGGGGCAGCAGATACGCAGTATTTT. The rearrangement uses TRBV10-2 and TRBJ2-3, with TRBD1 matching over 7 bases. Germline assignment: CDR1 WSHSY and CDR2 SAAADI. The CDR3 has 15 residues. J gave up 4 bases and V 4 bases, and 8 bases lay outside the gene matches.

The chain is built from TRBV29-1 and TRBJ1-2; 9 bases line up with TRBD1. After removal of 6 bases from V and 1 base from J, the junction contained 9 bases not matched to a gene. The CDR3 spans 15 residues. Germline CDR1 is SQVTM and CDR2 is ANQGSEA. As DNA, the CDR3 is TGCAGCGTCTCGGGACAGGGCCACCTTAACTATGGCTACACCTTC. Amino acid sequence: CSVSGQGHLNYGYTF.

The V and J genes are TRBV28 and TRBJ2-1, with 8 bases aligning to TRBD2. Germline CDR1 is MDHEN and CDR2 is SYDVKM. The junction had 9 bases not matched to a gene; V was cut back by 6 bases and J by 5 bases. The CDR3 totals 15 residues. The CDR3 here is CASSLSGVENNEQFF. DNA of the CDR3: TGTGCCAGCAGCCTTAGCGGGGTGGAAAACAATGAGCAGTTCTTC.

The chain combines TRBV7-6 with TRBJ2-3; TRBD2 is a possible D gene (5 bases). The germline V and J ends were trimmed by 5 bases and 6 bases, with 15 bases remaining between them. This CDR3 region has 14 residues. The germline CDR1 and CDR2 sequences are SGHVS and FNYEAQ. The CDR3 loop is CASSPYGEMDTQYF. For the CDR3, the DNA is TGTGCCAGCAGCCCATATGGGGAGATGGATACGCAGTATTTT. Using reference TRBV7-6 and TRBJ2-3 for the parts outside the CDR3, the full variable domain is GAGVSQSPRYKVTKRGQDVALRCDPISGHVSLYWYRQALGQGPEFLTYFNYEAQQDKSGLPNDRFSAERPEGSISTLTIQRTEQRDSAMYRCASSPYGEMDTQYFGPGTRLTVL.

The chain joins TRBV19 to TRBJ1-4; D is possibly TRBD1 (5 bases). The CDR3 spans 13 residues. The V end was cut by 11 bases, the J end by 6 bases, with 16 bases between. Germline-derived CDR1 and CDR2 are LNHDA and SQIVND (reference sequence). The CDR3 sequence is CACGGLWDEKLFF. The CDR3 region has the DNA TGTGCCTGCGGGGGACTTTGGGATGAAAAACTGTTTTTT.

This CDR3 is CASSLDGPAFSYEQYF. Written as DNA, the CDR3 is TGTGCCAGCAGCTTAGACGGTCCAGCATTCAGCTACGAGCAGTACTTC. This rearrangement joins TRBV7-6 to TRBJ2-7; D gene ambiguous. This CDR3 spans 16 amino acids. Between the trimmed V and J ends, which lost 1 base and 3 bases, there was a span of 16 bases. The V gene's germline CDR1 is SGHVS and CDR2 FNYEAQ.

The chain employs TRBV27 and TRBJ2-6; D is possibly TRBD1 or TRBD2 (5 bases each). Trimming removed 2 bases at V and 0 bases at J, with 11 bases between. This CDR3 region has 17 residues. Germline loops: CDR1 MNHEY, CDR2 SMNVEV (reference sequence). The CDR3 DNA is TGTGCCAGCAGTTTACTGGGACGGCTCTCTGGGGCCAACGTCCTGACTTTC. Protein product: CASSLLGRLSGANVLTF.

The chain couples TRBV28 to TRBJ2-7; the D gene could be TRBD1 or TRBD2 (5 bases each). The germline V and J ends were trimmed by 0 bases and 9 bases, with 24 bases remaining between them. The CDR3 is 17 amino acids. Germline-derived CDR1 and CDR2 are MDHEN and SYDVKM. This CDR3 is CASSLWVRDQGTVGQYF. Written as DNA, the CDR3 is TGTGCCAGCAGTTTATGGGTCCGGGACCAGGGTACCGTTGGGCAGTACTTC. Full variable domain (outside the CDR3, taken from reference TRBV28 and TRBJ2-7): DVKVTQSSRYLVKRTGEKVFLECVQDMDHENMFWYRQDPGLGLRLIYFSYDVKMKEKGDIPEGYSVSREKKERFSLILESASTNQTSMYLCASSLWVRDQGTVGQYFGPGTRLTVT.

The table lists this clone with a count of one. This chain joins TRBV6-6 and TRBJ2-1; D is undetermined. The CDR3 is 13 amino acids. The germline V gene has CDR1 MNHNY and CDR2 SVGAGI (reference sequence). V lost 7 bases and J lost 0, with 7 bases in between. CDR3 protein: CASTEYSYNEQFF. CDR3 coding DNA: TGTGCCAGCACGGAATACTCCTACAATGAGCAGTTCTTC.

The V gene is TRBV11-2, the J gene TRBJ2-7, with D perhaps assigned TRBD1 or TRBD2 (6 bases each). Germline assignment: CDR1 SGHAT and CDR2 FQNNGV. Trimming removed 4 bases at V and 3 bases at J, with 13 bases between. The CDR3 is made up of 14 amino acids. The CDR3 is CASSSTGGGYEQYF. CDR3 sequence (DNA): TGTGCCAGCAGCTCCACCGGAGGGGGCTACGAGCAGTACTTC.

This chain uses TRBV7-9 with TRBJ2-7; maybe TRBD2 (6 bases). Germline-derived CDR1 and CDR2 are SEHNR and FQNEAQ (reference sequence). Trimming stripped 3 bases from V and 0 bases from J, with 12 bases between. CDR3 length: 15 amino acids. The CDR3, as DNA: TGTGCCAGCAGCTTGGGACTCGCAAGCTCCTACGAGCAGTACTTC. This gives the protein CASSLGLASSYEQYF.